These 23 T cell receptor beta chains came from one sample sequenced in a study of early T cells in non-severe SARS-CoV-2 infection. TCRdb analysed the 5' RACE reads with MiXCR anew, one entry per CDR3 protein. The data contain about 63,000 distinct CDR3 sequences, around 13% of them singletons. Sequenced material: whole blood. The receptors were gathered from an adult who was a healthcare worker with PCR-confirmed SARS-CoV-2 infection or an uninfected control (not recorded which).

This chain joins TRBV5-1 and TRBJ2-7; a possible D gene is TRBD1 (5 bases). Trimming took off 4 bases at V and 1 base at J, with 12 bases between the two ends. The germline V gene has CDR1 SGHRS and CDR2 YFSETQ. The CDR3 spans 14 residues. This chain's CDR3 is CASSILTGSYEQYF. In nucleotides, the CDR3 is TGCGCCAGCAGCATCCTCACAGGTTCCTACGAGCAGTACTTC.

This clonotype came up a few times. The chain couples TRBV21-1 to TRBJ1-3. TRBV21-1 is a recognized pseudogene. There are 14 residues in the CDR3. The CDR3 sequence: CASSKAGSGNTIYF. The CDR3 DNA reads as TGTGCCAGCAGCAAAGCAGGCTCTGGAAACACCATATATTTT.

This clonotype appeared many times. This chain uses TRBV6-6 with TRBJ2-1; maybe TRBD1 (5 bases). Trimming pared 6 bases from V and 1 base from J, leaving 10 bases between. This CDR3 is 14 amino acids long. Germline V lookup: CDR1 MNHNY, CDR2 SVGAGI (reference sequence). In DNA form, the CDR3 reads TGTGCCAGCAGCAGGGATCGGTCCTACAATGAGCAGTTCTTC. This codes for CASSRDRSYNEQFF.

This clonotype was picked up a small number of times. V usage is TRBV20-1 and J usage is TRBJ1-6, with D maybe TRBD1 (5 bases). The CDR3 is 13 residues long. The germline V and J ends were trimmed by 0 bases and 5 bases, with 5 bases remaining between them. The V gene's germline CDR1 is DFQATT and CDR2 SNEGSKA (reference sequence). CDR3 in DNA: TGCAGTGCTAGAGAAGGGGATAATTCACCCCTCCACTTT. Its protein is CSAREGDNSPLHF.

The CDR3 spells CASSPRQGATQPQHF. The DNA for the CDR3 is TGTGCCAGCAGCCCGCGACAGGGGGCTACTCAGCCCCAGCATTTT. The chain uses TRBV7-2 and TRBJ1-5, with TRBD1 identical over 10 bases. The length of the CDR3 is 15 residues. Germline V gives CDR1 SGHTA, CDR2 FQGNSA. V trimming: 5 bases; J trimming: 6 bases; junction bases outside the gene matches: 7.

This clonotype was picked up many times. The chain has TRBV18 and TRBJ2-5; D might be TRBD2 (5 bases). The CDR3 has 14 residues. Per germline, CDR1 KGHSH and CDR2 LQKENI. The germline V and J ends were trimmed by 3 bases and 5 bases, with 13 bases remaining between them. In DNA, the CDR3 is TGTGCCAGCTCACCCTCGGACTTACGGGAGACCCAGTACTTC. Translated, it gives CASSPSDLRETQYF.

This chain links TRBV10-3 with TRBJ2-1; TRBD2 aligns across 10 bases. Germline V lookup: CDR1 ENHRY, CDR2 SYGVKD. V trimming: 0 bases; J trimming: 5 bases; junction bases outside the gene matches: 7. This CDR3 has 17 amino acids. The CDR3 DNA is TGTGCCATCAGTGAGTCATCGGGACTAGCGATCCACAATGAGCAGTTCTTC. It encodes CAISESSGLAIHNEQFF.

This clonotype was counted many times. The rearrangement joins TRBV20-1 to TRBJ1-3; possible D gene TRBD1, 6 bases. The V end was cut by 6 bases, the J end by 0 bases, with 15 bases between. Germline V gene sequence: CDR1 DFQATT, CDR2 SNEGSKA (reference sequence). The CDR3 runs to 15 residues. The CDR3 loop reads CSATTTGYSGNTIYF. As DNA, the CDR3 is TGCAGTGCAACTACGACAGGATACTCTGGAAACACCATATATTTT.

The chain has TRBV13 and TRBJ1-1, with TRBD1 identical over 8 bases. The CDR3 is 14 amino acids. CDR1 and CDR2 (germline): PRHDT, FYEKMQ (reference sequence). The J segment lost 2 bases and the V segment lost 3 bases, leaving 2 bases of the junction unmatched. This CDR3 is CASSFGQGNTEAFF. Here the CDR3 DNA reads TGTGCCAGCAGCTTTGGACAGGGAAACACTGAAGCTTTCTTT.

CDR3 sequence reads: CASSPWGGFGENQPQHF. CDR3 coding DNA: TGTGCCAGCAGCCCATGGGGGGGGTTCGGTGAAAATCAGCCCCAGCATTTT. The chain has TRBV21-1 and TRBJ1-5; the table's D call, TRBD1, has no DNA check behind it. TRBV21-1 is labeled a pseudogene. The CDR3 spans 17 residues.

This clonotype was recorded at least ten times. J is TRBJ2-1 and V is TRBV6-5, with D possibly TRBD1 on 6 matching bases. CDR3 size: 15 residues. Trimming removed 6 bases from V and 0 bases from J, with 12 bases in between. CDR1 is MNHEY, CDR2 SVGAGI, per germline. DNA of the CDR3: TGTGCCAGCAGCCGGGACAAAAACTCCTACAATGAGCAGTTCTTC. It yields the protein CASSRDKNSYNEQFF.

This clonotype showed up many times. The chain joins TRBV2 to TRBJ2-3; D not certain. Germline V CDR1 and CDR2: SNHLY, FYNNEI. The CDR3 totals 12 residues. Trimming took 5 bases from V and 6 from J, leaving 9 bases between them. CDR3 bases: TGTGCCAGCAGTTACGGCCCCGATACGCAGTATTTT. Translating gives CASSYGPDTQYF.

This chain uses TRBV11-2 with TRBJ2-2, with TRBD1 matching over 7 bases. In germline, CDR1 is SGHAT, CDR2 FQNNGV. The V segment lost 2 bases and the J segment 12 bases; nucleotides outside the gene matches: 6. This CDR3 spans 13 amino acids. DNA of the CDR3: TGTGCCAGCAGCTTACCCGCACAGGGGAAGCTGTTTTTT. Translation gives CASSLPAQGKLFF.

J is TRBJ1-6 and V is TRBV14, with TRBD1 as a possible D gene (5 bases). There are 13 residues in the CDR3. Germline V CDR1 and CDR2: SGHDN, FVKESK. V lost 3 bases and J lost 8, with 8 bases in between. CDR3 amino acids: CASSHGGDSPLHF. CDR3 bases: TGTGCCAGCAGCCACGGGGGGGATTCACCCCTCCACTTT. The full variable domain, in which reference TRBV14 and TRBJ1-6 provide the parts outside the CDR3, is EAGVTQFPSHSVIEKGQTVTLRCDPISGHDNLYWYRRVMGKEIKFLLHFVKESKQDESGMPNNRFLAERTGGTYSTLKVQPAELEDSGVYFCASSHGGDSPLHFGNGTRLTVT.

The chain carries TRBV28 and TRBJ2-1, with D possibly TRBD2 on 7 matching bases. CDR1 and CDR2 from the germline V gene are MDHEN and SYDVKM. The CDR3 loop spans 13 amino acids. With 5 bases removed from V and 9 bases from J, the gap between germline ends came to 14 bases. The CDR3 reads CASSGGGGVEQFF. The CDR3, as DNA: TGTGCCAGCAGTGGGGGCGGGGGCGTTGAGCAGTTCTTC.

This clonotype appeared a few times. CDR3 sequence (DNA): TGTGCCAGCGGTGAGGGACTAAGCTCCTACAATGAGCAGTTCTTC. Its translation: CASGEGLSSYNEQFF. The chain has TRBV5-4 and TRBJ2-1, with TRBD2 matching 7 bases. With 7 bases clipped from V and 0 bases from J, the junction kept 7 bases outside the gene matches. Germline V CDR1 and CDR2: SGHNT, YYREEE (reference sequence). This CDR3 region has 15 residues.

The chain links TRBV29-1 to TRBJ2-3; a possible D gene is TRBD1 (5 bases). V gave up 2 bases and J gave up 9 bases, with 9 bases separating them. CDR1 and CDR2 from the germline V gene are SQVTM and ANQGSEA. This CDR3 has 11 amino acids. This CDR3 reads CSVESRVTQYF. The CDR3 DNA reads as TGCAGCGTTGAATCCAGGGTCACGCAGTATTTT.

This clonotype was recorded only once. A much more abundant neighbour one base away suggests this may be a read error. This chain joins TRBV12-3 or TRBV12-4 and TRBJ2-2; D not certain. The CDR3 sequence is 11 residues long. The germline V and J ends were trimmed by 6 bases and 3 bases, with 2 bases remaining between them. The CDR3: CASRYTGELFF. The CDR3 coding sequence is TGTGCCAGCAGATACACCGGGGAGCTGTTTTTT.

Concerning this clonotype: A read error is possible here, since a much larger clone lies one base away. The rearrangement joins TRBV24-1 to TRBJ2-3, with D perhaps matching TRBD2 (6 bases). Trimming cost V 11 bases and J 0 bases, with 11 bases left between them. CDR1 is KGHDR, CDR2 SFDVKD, per germline. The CDR3 runs to 13 residues. The CDR3, as DNA: TGTGCCATCCCAGGGACTAGCACAGATACGCAGTATTTT. Its translation: CAIPGTSTDTQYF.

For this clonotype: This may arise from a read error, as a much more abundant clone is one base away. The rearrangement joins TRBV6-5 to TRBJ2-5; 9 bases map to TRBD2. The CDR3 has 16 residues. CDR1 MNHEY and CDR2 SVGAGI come from the germline V gene. CDR3 bases: TGTTCCAGCAGTTACTCGCCTAGCGGGGACCAAGAGACCCAGTACTTC. Protein: CSSSYSPSGDQETQYF.

Ten or more counts support this clonotype. The V call is TRBV4-2, the J call TRBJ1-2, with 11 nucleotides matching TRBD1. The CDR3 consists of 15 residues. Germline V gene sequence: CDR1 LGHNA, CDR2 YNFKEQ. V gave up 5 bases and J gave up 4 bases; unmatched junction bases: 6. The DNA of the CDR3 is TGTGCCAGCAGCTACGGACAGGGGGCGAGCTATGGCTACACCTTC. Translation gives CASSYGQGASYGYTF.

The chain recombines TRBV20-1 with TRBJ1-1, with D uncertain. With 0 bases removed from V and 8 bases from J, the gap between germline ends came to 10 bases. This CDR3 has 12 residues. In germline, CDR1 is DFQATT, CDR2 SNEGSKA (reference sequence). The DNA of the CDR3 is TGCAGTGCTAGAGAACTGGCAGCCGAAGCTTTCTTT. Its translation: CSARELAAEAFF.

V usage is TRBV23-1 and J usage is TRBJ2-2; a possible D gene is TRBD2 (5 bases). TRBV23-1 is marked as an open reading frame, function uncertain. V shed 0 bases and J shed 2 bases, with 10 bases lying between them. This CDR3 region has 16 residues. In DNA form, the CDR3 reads TGCGCCAGCAGTCAATCGGTCGGGGTTAACACCGGGGAGCTGTTTTTT. The encoded protein is CASSQSVGVNTGELFF.